A selection of T cell receptor beta chains follows, all from one sample in a study of T cell responses to AZD1222 COVID-19 vaccine. TCRdb's copy holds only in-frame clones and misses some; the assay was immunoSEQ multiplex PCR. The sample records around 120,000 clones, about nine tenths being singletons. The sample was peripheral blood, taken on day 0 of AZD1222 vaccination. All receptors come from an adult in good health. The CDR3 runs from the conserved cysteine through the conserved F or W. Each record gives: D gene, V gene, J gene, CDR3 protein, CDR3 DNA. D genes are given only for firm matches.

D: .
V: TRBV11-2
J: TRBJ2-7
CDR3: CASRKTGRNDEQYF
DNA: TGTGCCAGCAGGAAGACAGGAAGGAACGACGAGCAGTACTTC

D: .
V: TRBV5-1
J: TRBJ1-2
CDR3: CASSALTYGYTF
DNA: TGCGCCAGCAGCGCACTGACCTATGGCTACACCTTC

D: .
V: TRBV6-5
J: TRBJ2-1
CDR3: CASARKRGAHNEQFF
DNA: TGTGCCAGCGCCCGGAAGAGGGGGGCCCACAATGAGCAGTTCTTC

D: .
V: TRBV3-1/TRBV3-2
J: TRBJ1-4
CDR3: CASSPSRGEGEKLFF
DNA: TGTGCCAGCAGCCCTAGCAGGGGTGAGGGGGAAAAACTGTTTTTT

D: .
V: TRBV5-4
J: TRBJ2-6
CDR3: CASSLMRGDGANVLTF
DNA: TGTGCCAGCAGCTTGATGCGAGGGGATGGGGCCAACGTCCTGACTTTC

D: .
V: TRBV28
J: TRBJ1-2
CDR3: CASSLGAWANYGYTF
DNA: TGTGCCAGCAGTTTAGGTGCGTGGGCTAACTATGGCTACACCTTC

D: .
V: TRBV5-1
J: TRBJ1-2
CDR3: CASSLAGGAAGYTF
DNA: TGCGCCAGCAGCTTGGCCGGGGGAGCGGCTGGCTACACCTTC

D: TRBD2
V: TRBV15
J: TRBJ2-3
CDR3: CATSARLAGSDTQYF
DNA: TGTGCCACCAGCGCCCGACTAGCGGGATCAGATACGCAGTATTTT

D: TRBD1
V: TRBV7-7
J: TRBJ2-2
CDR3: CASSERRGSNTGELFF
DNA: TGTGCCAGCAGCGAACGCAGGGGGTCTAACACCGGGGAGCTGTTTTTT

D: .
V: TRBV19
J: TRBJ1-1
CDR3: CASSSGVNQKAFF
DNA: TGTGCCAGTAGTAGTGGGGTCAACCAAAAAGCTTTCTTT

D: .
V: TRBV28
J: TRBJ1-5
CDR3: CASGGSGGQPQHF
DNA: TGTGCCAGCGGCGGGAGCGGTGGTCAGCCCCAGCATTTT

D: TRBD1
V: TRBV5-1
J: TRBJ1-2
CDR3: CASSSSGTDYGYTF
DNA: TGCGCCAGCAGCTCCTCCGGGACAGACTATGGCTACACCTTC

D: TRBD2
V: TRBV11-2
J: TRBJ2-3
CDR3: CASRIAGGPDTQYF
DNA: TGTGCCAGCAGAATAGCGGGGGGGCCAGATACGCAGTATTTT

D: .
V: TRBV29-1
J: TRBJ1-2
CDR3: CSVEGATGTRYGYTF
DNA: TGCAGCGTTGAAGGGGCTACAGGGACTCGATATGGCTACACCTTC

D: .
V: TRBV29-1
J: TRBJ1-4
CDR3: CSVGKGTPNEKLFF
DNA: TGCAGCGTTGGGAAGGGGACACCTAATGAAAAACTGTTTTTT

D: TRBD2
V: TRBV11-2
J: TRBJ2-7
CDR3: CASSRDGGGRYEQYF
DNA: TGTGCCAGCAGCCGAGACGGGGGAGGGAGGTACGAGCAGTACTTC

D: .
V: TRBV28
J: TRBJ1-2
CDR3: CASSFAPNYGYTF
DNA: TGTGCCAGCAGTTTCGCCCCCAACTATGGCTACACCTTC

D: .
V: TRBV28
J: TRBJ2-7
CDR3: CASSSDTGLSYEQYF
DNA: TGTGCCAGCAGTTCGGACACGGGCCTCTCCTACGAGCAGTACTTC

D: .
V: TRBV3-1/TRBV3-2
J: TRBJ1-3
CDR3: CASSPRTRTSGNTIYF
DNA: TGTGCCAGCAGCCCCCGGACAAGAACCTCTGGAAACACCATATATTTT

D: .
V: TRBV11-3
J: TRBJ2-1
CDR3: CASSYEQGGFYNEQFF
DNA: TGTGCCAGCAGCTACGAACAGGGAGGGTTCTACAATGAGCAGTTCTTC

D: TRBD1
V: TRBV14
J: TRBJ2-2
CDR3: CASSLVFPRGHGELFF
DNA: TGTGCCAGCAGCCTGGTCTTCCCTAGGGGGCACGGGGAGCTGTTTTTT

D: .
V: TRBV4-2
J: TRBJ1-5
CDR3: CASSPDTGRQPQHF
DNA: TGTGCCAGCAGCCCCGACACAGGGCGTCAGCCCCAGCATTTT